The clone carrying this TCR beta chain was counted between two and nine times. These data originate in a study of blood T cell repertoires in COVID-19. Study-wide background: Sources were T cells, B-cell-depleted T cells, or PBMCs; the material itself was cDNA or gDNA.

Original analysis: Reference gene primer amplification yielded estimated nucleated cell counts. Profiling relied on immunoSEQ multiplex PCR, and the TCRdb table lists in-frame clones only, not all of them. That table is the source of V, J and clone size, and D and trimming were worked out from the DNA. This table holds under 300,000 clones, about nine tenths found once. This CDR3 region has 18 residues. Germline V lookup: CDR1 SGHAT, CDR2 FQNNGV. V lost 5 bases to trimming and J lost 0 bases; unmatched junction nucleotides: 11. Residents of about 25 US areas, aged roughly 18 to 95 years, made up the participants. The recovered donors of Cohort 3 showed two negative PCRs, clearance, or symptom resolution.

Sequenced material: PBMCs or T cells enriched from blood (not recorded which). The V gene is TRBV11-2, the J gene TRBJ1-1; 11 bases agree with TRBD1. The receptor comes from a woman aged 18-29 years who had recovered from COVID-19. The CDR3 DNA reads as TGTGCCAGCAGCCCGCCGGGACAGGGGGATTGGGTGAACACTGAAGCTTTCTTT. Its translation is CASSPPGQGDWVNTEAFF.